The clone carrying this T cell receptor (beta chain) showed up just a few times. The data stem from a study of blood T cell repertoires in COVID-19. Profiling relied on immunoSEQ multiplex PCR, and the TCRdb table lists in-frame clones only, not all of them. The table records some 700,000 clones, 80% to 90% of them present only once. Germline trimming cut 6 bases from V and 4 bases from J; bases unmatched to any gene: 5. CDR3 size: 13 residues. Looked up from germline, CDR1 is WNHNN and CDR2 is SYGVQD (reference sequence). The sample was peripheral blood. J is TRBJ1-2 and V is TRBV10-1, with 7 bases matching TRBD1. This clonotype originated in a woman between 18 and 29 years old with acute or convalescent COVID-19. The CDR3 DNA reads as TGCGCCAGCAGCCATGACAGGGCCTATGGCTACACCTTC. Translation gives CASSHDRAYGYTF.